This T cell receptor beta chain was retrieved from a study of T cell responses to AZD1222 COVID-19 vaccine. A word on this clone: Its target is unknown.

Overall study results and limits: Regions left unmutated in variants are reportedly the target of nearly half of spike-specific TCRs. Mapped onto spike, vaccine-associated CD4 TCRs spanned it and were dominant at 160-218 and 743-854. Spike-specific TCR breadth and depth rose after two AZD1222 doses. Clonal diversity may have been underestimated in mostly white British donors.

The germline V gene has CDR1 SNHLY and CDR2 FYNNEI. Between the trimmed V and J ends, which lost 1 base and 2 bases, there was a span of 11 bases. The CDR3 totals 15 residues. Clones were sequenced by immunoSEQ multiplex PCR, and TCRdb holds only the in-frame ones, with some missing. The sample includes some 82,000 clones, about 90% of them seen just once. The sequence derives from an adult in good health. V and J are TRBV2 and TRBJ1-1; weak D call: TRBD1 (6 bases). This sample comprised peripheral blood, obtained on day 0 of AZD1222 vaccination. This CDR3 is CASSEGRGTNTEAFF. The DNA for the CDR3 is TGTGCCAGCAGTGAAGGGCGGGGGACAAACACTGAAGCTTTCTTT.